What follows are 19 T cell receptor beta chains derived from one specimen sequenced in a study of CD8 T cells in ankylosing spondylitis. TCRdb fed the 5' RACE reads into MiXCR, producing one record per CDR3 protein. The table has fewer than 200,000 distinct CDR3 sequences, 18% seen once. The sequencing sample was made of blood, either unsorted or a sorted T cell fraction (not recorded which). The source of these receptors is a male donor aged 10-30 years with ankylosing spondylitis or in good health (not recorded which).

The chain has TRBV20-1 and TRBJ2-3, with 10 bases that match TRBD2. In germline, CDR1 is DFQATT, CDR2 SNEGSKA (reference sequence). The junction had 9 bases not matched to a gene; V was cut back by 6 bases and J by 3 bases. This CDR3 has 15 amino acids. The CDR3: CSAPTLAGRTDTQYF. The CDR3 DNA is TGCAGTGCGCCTACACTAGCGGGGAGGACAGATACGCAGTATTTT.

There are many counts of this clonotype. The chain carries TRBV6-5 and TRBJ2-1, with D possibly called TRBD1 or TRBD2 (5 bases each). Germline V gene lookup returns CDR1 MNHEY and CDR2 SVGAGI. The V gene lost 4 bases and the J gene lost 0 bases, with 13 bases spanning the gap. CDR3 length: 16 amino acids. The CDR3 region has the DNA TGTGCCAGCAGTTCCCAATGGGGGAGCTCCTACAATGAGCAGTTCTTC. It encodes CASSSQWGSSYNEQFF.

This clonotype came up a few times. The CDR3 spells CASSSTMYEQYF. The CDR3 nucleotides are TGTGCCAGCAGCTCAACCATGTACGAGCAGTACTTC. The genes are TRBV11-1 and TRBJ2-7; D ambiguous. There are 12 residues in the CDR3. CDR1 SGHAT and CDR2 FQDESV come from the germline V gene (reference sequence). The germline V and J ends were trimmed by 4 bases and 4 bases, with 8 bases remaining between them.

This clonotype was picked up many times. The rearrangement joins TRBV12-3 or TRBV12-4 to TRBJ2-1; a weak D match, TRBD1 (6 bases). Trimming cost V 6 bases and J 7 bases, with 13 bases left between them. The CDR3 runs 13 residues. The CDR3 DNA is TGTGCCAGCAGCCGACTGCAGGGGAATGAGCAGTTCTTC. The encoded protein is CASSRLQGNEQFF.

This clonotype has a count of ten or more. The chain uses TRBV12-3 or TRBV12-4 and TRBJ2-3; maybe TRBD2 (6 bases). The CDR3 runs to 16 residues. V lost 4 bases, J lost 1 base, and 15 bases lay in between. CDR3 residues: CASSSSTSSGTDTQYF. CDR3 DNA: TGTGCCAGCAGTTCCTCAACTAGCTCCGGCACAGATACGCAGTATTTT.

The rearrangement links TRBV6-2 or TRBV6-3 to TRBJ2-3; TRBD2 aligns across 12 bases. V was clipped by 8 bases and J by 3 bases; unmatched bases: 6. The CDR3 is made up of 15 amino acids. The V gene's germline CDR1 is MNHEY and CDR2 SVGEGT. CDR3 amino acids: CASGVTSGSTDTQYF. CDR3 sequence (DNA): TGTGCCAGCGGGGTGACTAGCGGGAGTACAGATACGCAGTATTTT.

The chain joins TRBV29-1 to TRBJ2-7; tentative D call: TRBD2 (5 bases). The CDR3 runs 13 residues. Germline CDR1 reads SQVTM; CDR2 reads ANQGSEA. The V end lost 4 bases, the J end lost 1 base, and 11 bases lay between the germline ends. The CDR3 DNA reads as TGCAGCGTTGGCCTGGGAGCATCCTACGAGCAGTACTTC. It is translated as CSVGLGASYEQYF.

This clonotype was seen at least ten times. In nucleotides, the CDR3 is TGTGCCAGCAGTCAACCGGGAGCCCAATACAATGAGCAGTTCTTC. It translates to CASSQPGAQYNEQFF. The rearrangement uses TRBV11-3 and TRBJ2-1, with D possibly being TRBD2 (6 bases). The CDR3 contains 15 residues. Germline CDR1 and CDR2: SGHNT and YENEEA. Trimming took 6 bases from V and 4 from J, leaving 16 bases between them. The full variable domain, with the rest looked up from reference TRBV11-3 and TRBJ2-1, is EAGVVQSPRYKIIEKKQPVAFWCNPISGHNTLYWYLQNLGQGPELLIRYENEEAVDDSQLPKDRFSAERLKGVDSTLKIQPAELGDSAVYLCASSQPGAQYNEQFFGPGTRLTVL.

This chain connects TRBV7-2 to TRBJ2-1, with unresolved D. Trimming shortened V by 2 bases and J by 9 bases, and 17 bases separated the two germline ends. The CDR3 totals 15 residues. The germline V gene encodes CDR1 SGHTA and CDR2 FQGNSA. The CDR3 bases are TGTGCCAGCAGCTTAAATGGATTGGGTGTGAGTGAGCAGTTCTTC. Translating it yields CASSLNGLGVSEQFF.

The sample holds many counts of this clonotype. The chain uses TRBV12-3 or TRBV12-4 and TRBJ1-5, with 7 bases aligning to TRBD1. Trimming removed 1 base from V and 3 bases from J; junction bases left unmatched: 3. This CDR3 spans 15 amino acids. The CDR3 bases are TGTGCCAGCAGTTTAGAAGGGGGCCCCAATCAGCCCCAGCATTTT. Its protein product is CASSLEGGPNQPQHF.

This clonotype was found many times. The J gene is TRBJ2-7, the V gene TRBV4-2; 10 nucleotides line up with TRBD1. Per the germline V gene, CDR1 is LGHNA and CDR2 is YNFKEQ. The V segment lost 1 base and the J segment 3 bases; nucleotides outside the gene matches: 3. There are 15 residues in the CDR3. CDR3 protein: CASSQGQGAGYEQYF. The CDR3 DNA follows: TGTGCCAGCAGCCAAGGACAGGGGGCAGGCTACGAGCAGTACTTC.

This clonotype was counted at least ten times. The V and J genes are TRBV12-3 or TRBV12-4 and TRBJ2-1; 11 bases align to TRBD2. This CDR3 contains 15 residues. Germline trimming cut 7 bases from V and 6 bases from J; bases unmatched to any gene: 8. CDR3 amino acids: CASTVVSGRVNEQFF. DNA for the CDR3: TGTGCCAGCACCGTGGTTAGCGGGAGGGTCAATGAGCAGTTCTTC.

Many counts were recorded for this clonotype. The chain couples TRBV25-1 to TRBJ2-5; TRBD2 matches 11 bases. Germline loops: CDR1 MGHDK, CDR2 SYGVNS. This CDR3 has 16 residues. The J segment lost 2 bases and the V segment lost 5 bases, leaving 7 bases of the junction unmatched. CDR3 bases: TGTGCCAGCAGTCTGACTAGCGGGAATGTACAAGAGACCCAGTACTTC. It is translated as CASSLTSGNVQETQYF.

The CDR3 region has the DNA TGTGCCACCAGCAGTGCCGGGGCCAACGTCCTGACTTTC. Translation gives CATSSAGANVLTF. The V gene is TRBV15, the J gene TRBJ2-6; D is unclear. CDR1 is LNHNV and CDR2 is YYDKDF in the germline V gene (reference sequence). Trimming removed 3 bases at V and 4 bases at J, with 4 bases between. This CDR3 spans 13 amino acids. The entire variable domain, with the rest obtained from reference TRBV15 and TRBJ2-6, is as follows: DAMVIQNPRYQVTQFGKPVTLSCSQTLNHNVMYWYQQKSSQAPKLLFHYYDKDFNNEADTPDNFQSRRPNTSFCFLDIRSPGLGDTAMYLCATSSAGANVLTFGAGSRLTVL.

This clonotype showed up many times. The CDR3 region has the DNA TGTGCCAGCAGCTTAGCGTTAGGAGGCAATCAGCCCCAGCATTTT. It encodes CASSLALGGNQPQHF. The chain has TRBV7-8 and TRBJ1-5, with D unresolved. Germline V CDR1 and CDR2: SGHVS, FQNEAQ. This CDR3 has 15 amino acids. V dropped 0 bases and J dropped 2 bases, with 8 bases sitting between them.

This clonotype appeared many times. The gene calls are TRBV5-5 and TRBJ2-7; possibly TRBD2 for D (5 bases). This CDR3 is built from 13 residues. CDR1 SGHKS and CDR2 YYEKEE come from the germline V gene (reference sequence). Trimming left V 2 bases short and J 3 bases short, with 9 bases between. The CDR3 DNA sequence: TGTGCCAGCAGCTTTACTAGAAACTACGAGCAGTACGTC. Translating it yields CASSFTRNYEQYV.

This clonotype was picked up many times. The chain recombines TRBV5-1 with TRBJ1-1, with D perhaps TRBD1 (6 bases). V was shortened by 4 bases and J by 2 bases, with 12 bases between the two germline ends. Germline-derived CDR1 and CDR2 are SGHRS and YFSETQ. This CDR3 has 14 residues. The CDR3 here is CASSERTANTEAFF. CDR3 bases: TGCGCCAGCAGCGAACGGACAGCAAACACTGAAGCTTTCTTT.

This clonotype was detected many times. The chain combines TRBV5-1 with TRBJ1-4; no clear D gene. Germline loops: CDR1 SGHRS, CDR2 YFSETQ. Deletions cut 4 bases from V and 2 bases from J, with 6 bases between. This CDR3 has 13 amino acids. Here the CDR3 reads CASSLWTNEKLFF. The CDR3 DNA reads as TGCGCCAGCAGCCTCTGGACTAATGAAAAACTGTTTTTT.

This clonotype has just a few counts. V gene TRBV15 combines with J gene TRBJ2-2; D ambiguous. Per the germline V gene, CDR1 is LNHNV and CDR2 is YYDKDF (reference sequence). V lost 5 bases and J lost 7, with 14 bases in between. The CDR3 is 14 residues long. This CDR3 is CATSRIIRGGELFF. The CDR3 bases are TGTGCCACCAGCCGGATAATCCGAGGCGGGGAGCTGTTTTTT. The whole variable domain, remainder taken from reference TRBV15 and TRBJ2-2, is DAMVIQNPRYQVTQFGKPVTLSCSQTLNHNVMYWYQQKSSQAPKLLFHYYDKDFNNEADTPDNFQSRRPNTSFCFLDIRSPGLGDTAMYLCATSRIIRGGELFFGEGSRLTVL.